The rows below give T cell receptor beta chains drawn from one sample of a study of blood T cell repertoires in COVID-19. Profiled with immunoSEQ multiplex PCR; TCRdb holds only in-frame clones, not every one. The repertoire includes about 270,000 clones, roughly nine tenths of them detected once, and approximately 2.4% sits in the top ten. Specimen: PBMCs or T cells enriched from blood (not recorded which). These receptors were obtained from a woman younger than 30 who had recovered from COVID-19. CDR3s include the opening cysteine and the closing phenylalanine or tryptophan. Each record gives: CDR3 protein, CDR3 DNA, V gene, clone size, CDR3 length, J gene, D gene. A D gene is named only where the DNA matches it firmly. Rows give clone size only sometimes, using once, few, many, or a class for an expanded clone.

CDR3 protein: CASSLKPLHYGYTF
CDR3 DNA: TGTGCCAGCAGTTTAAAGCCTCTACACTATGGCTACACCTTC
V gene: TRBV27
clone size: .
CDR3 length: 14
J gene: TRBJ1-2
D gene: .

CDR3 protein: CATSDFGGQGPRGLTYNEQFF
CDR3 DNA: TGTGCCACCAGTGATTTTGGGGGACAGGGCCCCCGAGGCCTTACCTACAATGAGCAGTTCTTC
V gene: TRBV24-1
clone size: .
CDR3 length: 21
J gene: TRBJ2-1
D gene: TRBD1

CDR3 protein: CASSYGGVQPQHF
CDR3 DNA: TGTGCCAGCAGTTACGGGGGGGTTCAGCCCCAGCATTTT
V gene: TRBV6-2/TRBV6-3
clone size: .
CDR3 length: 13
J gene: TRBJ1-5
D gene: .

CDR3 protein: CASSQDFGDRAYEQYF
CDR3 DNA: TGCGCCAGCAGCCAAGATTTCGGCGACAGGGCCTACGAGCAGTACTTC
V gene: TRBV4-3
clone size: .
CDR3 length: 16
J gene: TRBJ2-7
D gene: TRBD1

CDR3 protein: CASSFPGLAGGPGYEQFF
CDR3 DNA: TGTGCCAGCAGTTTCCCGGGACTAGCGGGAGGACCTGGTTATGAGCAGTTCTTC
V gene: TRBV28
clone size: .
CDR3 length: 18
J gene: TRBJ2-1
D gene: TRBD2

CDR3 protein: CASSQDRVPGAGYTF
CDR3 DNA: TGCGCCAGCAGCCAAGATAGGGTCCCAGGGGCTGGCTACACCTTC
V gene: TRBV4-3
clone size: once
CDR3 length: 15
J gene: TRBJ1-2
D gene: .

CDR3 protein: CASSPFKRDTGELFF
CDR3 DNA: TGTGCCAGCTCACCGTTCAAGAGGGACACCGGGGAGCTGTTTTTT
V gene: TRBV18
clone size: .
CDR3 length: 15
J gene: TRBJ2-2
D gene: .

CDR3 protein: CASSNRGETSGSFGETQYF
CDR3 DNA: TGTGCCAGCAGCAACCGGGGAGAGACTAGCGGGAGTTTCGGAGAGACCCAGTACTTC
V gene: TRBV21-1
clone size: .
CDR3 length: 19
J gene: TRBJ2-5
D gene: .

CDR3 protein: CASSEGLAGGYEQFF
CDR3 DNA: TGCGCCAGCAGTGAGGGACTAGCGGGAGGTTATGAGCAGTTCTTC
V gene: TRBV10-1
clone size: .
CDR3 length: 15
J gene: TRBJ2-1
D gene: TRBD2

CDR3 protein: CASSLGYFFEAFF
CDR3 DNA: TGTGCCAGCAGCTTAGGTTACTTTTTTGAAGCTTTCTTT
V gene: TRBV11-2
clone size: few
CDR3 length: 13
J gene: TRBJ1-1
D gene: .

CDR3 protein: CASRTDRGYGYTF
CDR3 DNA: TGTGCCAGTAGAACTGACCGGGGCTATGGCTACACCTTC
V gene: TRBV19
clone size: few
CDR3 length: 13
J gene: TRBJ1-2
D gene: .

CDR3 protein: CASSLDTGGWYSNQPQHF
CDR3 DNA: TGTGCCAGCAGCTTAGATACAGGGGGTTGGTATAGCAATCAGCCCCAGCATTTT
V gene: TRBV7-9
clone size: .
CDR3 length: 18
J gene: TRBJ1-5
D gene: TRBD1

CDR3 protein: CASSYSLAGPSYEQYF
CDR3 DNA: TGTGCCAGCAGTTACTCTTTAGCGGGTCCGTCCTACGAGCAGTACTTC
V gene: TRBV6-5
clone size: .
CDR3 length: 16
J gene: TRBJ2-7
D gene: TRBD2

CDR3 protein: CASSTDLRQGFFGELFF
CDR3 DNA: TGTGCCAGCAGCACGGACCTTAGACAGGGTTTTTTCGGGGAGCTGTTTTTT
V gene: TRBV5-6
clone size: few
CDR3 length: 17
J gene: TRBJ2-2
D gene: TRBD1

CDR3 protein: CASSLDLWREGHRPDTQYF
CDR3 DNA: TGTGCCAGCAGCTTGGATCTTTGGCGGGAGGGGCACCGTCCAGATACGCAGTATTTT
V gene: TRBV7-2
clone size: .
CDR3 length: 19
J gene: TRBJ2-3
D gene: TRBD2

CDR3 protein: CASSKPGTGVVREQFF
CDR3 DNA: TGTGCCAGCAGCAAACCTGGGACAGGGGTGGTCCGTGAGCAGTTCTTC
V gene: TRBV9
clone size: .
CDR3 length: 16
J gene: TRBJ2-1
D gene: TRBD1

CDR3 protein: CASSEFMMDRGDNYGYTF
CDR3 DNA: TGTGCCAGCAGTGAATTTATGATGGACAGGGGGGACAACTATGGCTACACCTTC
V gene: TRBV25-1
clone size: .
CDR3 length: 18
J gene: TRBJ1-2
D gene: TRBD1

CDR3 protein: CAAVEGGAGEAFF
CDR3 DNA: TGCGCAGCTGTGGAGGGGGGGGCAGGGGAAGCTTTCTTT
V gene: TRBV10-2
clone size: few
CDR3 length: 13
J gene: TRBJ1-1
D gene: .

CDR3 protein: CAWSARHRLAGGPADTQYF
CDR3 DNA: TGTGCCTGGAGTGCTCGTCATCGACTAGCGGGAGGGCCTGCAGATACGCAGTATTTT
V gene: TRBV30
clone size: .
CDR3 length: 19
J gene: TRBJ2-3
D gene: TRBD2

CDR3 protein: CASSWVYPGLYNEQFF
CDR3 DNA: TGTGCCAGCAGTTGGGTTTATCCGGGACTTTACAATGAGCAGTTCTTC
V gene: TRBV6-2/TRBV6-3
clone size: once
CDR3 length: 16
J gene: TRBJ2-1
D gene: .

CDR3 protein: CAISGLANAQDNEQFF
CDR3 DNA: TGTGCCATCAGCGGACTAGCGAATGCCCAGGACAATGAGCAGTTCTTC
V gene: TRBV10-3
clone size: .
CDR3 length: 16
J gene: TRBJ2-1
D gene: TRBD2

CDR3 protein: CASSLLGQGGLYGYTF
CDR3 DNA: TGTGCCAGCAGTTTATTGGGACAGGGAGGACTCTACGGCTACACCTTC
V gene: TRBV27
clone size: .
CDR3 length: 16
J gene: TRBJ1-2
D gene: TRBD1

CDR3 protein: CASSYSHRVDAFF
CDR3 DNA: TGTGCCAGCAGTTACTCCCACAGGGTGGATGCTTTCTTT
V gene: TRBV6-5
clone size: .
CDR3 length: 13
J gene: TRBJ1-1
D gene: .

CDR3 protein: CASSRQSGTANIQYF
CDR3 DNA: TGTGCCAGCAGCCGCCAAAGCGGGACGGCAAACATTCAGTACTTC
V gene: TRBV7-2
clone size: .
CDR3 length: 15
J gene: TRBJ2-4
D gene: TRBD2

CDR3 protein: CASKTAPGDRVSF
CDR3 DNA: TGTGCCAGCAAAACTGCCCCCGGGGACAGAGTTTCCTTC
V gene: TRBV13
clone size: once
CDR3 length: 13
J gene: TRBJ2-7
D gene: TRBD1

CDR3 protein: CASSVRTGEGEKLFF
CDR3 DNA: TGTGCCAGCAGCGTAAGGACAGGGGAAGGTGAAAAACTGTTTTTT
V gene: TRBV9
clone size: .
CDR3 length: 15
J gene: TRBJ1-4
D gene: TRBD1

CDR3 protein: CAIRVEGNYEQYF
CDR3 DNA: TGTGCCATCCGGGTTGAGGGTAACTACGAGCAGTACTTC
V gene: TRBV10-3
clone size: .
CDR3 length: 13
J gene: TRBJ2-7
D gene: .

CDR3 protein: CAWSPGQYSNQPQHF
CDR3 DNA: TGTGCCTGGAGTCCGGGACAATATAGCAATCAGCCCCAGCATTTT
V gene: TRBV30
clone size: .
CDR3 length: 15
J gene: TRBJ1-5
D gene: .

CDR3 protein: CASSHRVGDRETQYF
CDR3 DNA: TGTGCCAGCAGCCATCGGGTGGGTGATCGGGAGACCCAGTACTTC
V gene: TRBV11-3
clone size: .
CDR3 length: 15
J gene: TRBJ2-5
D gene: .

CDR3 protein: CASSRRFRGNIQYF
CDR3 DNA: TGTGCCAGCAGCCGCCGCTTCCGGGGAAACATTCAGTACTTC
V gene: TRBV5-6
clone size: .
CDR3 length: 14
J gene: TRBJ2-4
D gene: .

CDR3 protein: CASSSGSGMGYTF
CDR3 DNA: TGTGCCAGCAGCTCCGGCAGCGGTATGGGCTACACCTTC
V gene: TRBV7-2
clone size: .
CDR3 length: 13
J gene: TRBJ1-2
D gene: .